These T cell receptor beta chains were read from a single sample in a study of T cell responses to AZD1222 COVID-19 vaccine. TCRdb keeps only in-frame clones here, not all; method: immunoSEQ multiplex PCR. The profile shows around 59,000 clones, 75% to 90% of them singletons. The sequencing used peripheral blood, collected 28 days after the second AZD1222 dose. These receptor sequences come from an adult who received the AZD1222 COVID-19 vaccine. CDR3s include the opening cysteine and the closing phenylalanine or tryptophan. D genes are given only for firm matches. Where a row states a size, it is once, few, many or the class of an expanded clone; other rows omit it.

CDR3aa	CDR3nt	d_gene	j_gene	abundance	v_gene
CASSTLAGGPRGTDTQYF	TGTGCCAGCAGCACACTAGCGGGAGGGCCGAGAGGCACAGATACGCAGTATTTT	TRBD2	TRBJ2-3	NA	TRBV7-9
CASSLPPERNSPLHF	TGTGCCAGCAGCTTGCCCCCGGAACGTAATTCACCCCTCCACTTT	NA	TRBJ1-6	NA	TRBV5-4
CASSLGHHSTDTQYF	TGCGCCAGCAGCTTGGGGCATCATAGCACAGATACGCAGTATTTT	NA	TRBJ2-3	NA	TRBV5-1
CASRASSGANVLTF	TGTGCCAGCAGGGCGAGCTCTGGGGCCAACGTCCTGACTTTC	NA	TRBJ2-6	NA	TRBV6-4
CASRAGGTDTQYF	TGCGCCAGCAGAGCGGGCGGCACAGATACGCAGTATTTT	NA	TRBJ2-3	NA	TRBV10-1
CASSLVRAGEQYF	TGTGCCAGCAGCTTAGTGCGTGCTGGTGAGCAGTACTTC	NA	TRBJ2-7	once	TRBV11-2
CATLPQGANTGELFF	TGCGCCACGCTCCCACAGGGGGCGAACACCGGGGAGCTGTTTTTT	TRBD1	TRBJ2-2	NA	TRBV10-2
CAIRWDSNTGELFF	TGTGCCATTCGATGGGATTCGAACACCGGGGAGCTGTTTTTT	NA	TRBJ2-2	NA	TRBV19
CASSPGGAGETQYF	TGTGCCAGCTCACCGGGGGGGGCCGGAGAGACCCAGTACTTC	NA	TRBJ2-5	NA	TRBV18
CASSRGLGANEKLFF	TGTGCCAGCAGCCGGGGGCTAGGAGCTAATGAAAAACTGTTTTTT	NA	TRBJ1-4	NA	TRBV7-9
CASRSIGRLNYGYTF	TGTGCCAGCAGGTCTATAGGACGGCTTAACTATGGCTACACCTTC	NA	TRBJ1-2	NA	TRBV28
CASSIAANTEAFF	TGTGCCAGTAGTATTGCGGCGAACACTGAAGCTTTCTTT	NA	TRBJ1-1	NA	TRBV19
CASSRPPEIYEQYF	TGTGCCAGCAGTCGGCCGCCAGAGATCTACGAGCAGTACTTC	NA	TRBJ2-7	few	TRBV27
CASRQLAGERTGELFF	TGTGCCAGTAGACAACTAGCGGGAGAGCGCACCGGGGAGCTGTTTTTT	TRBD2	TRBJ2-2	once	TRBV19